This T cell receptor beta chain came from a study of T-cell memory formation after mild COVID-19. This clonotype was found a few times. Per germline, CDR1 SGHTA and CDR2 FQGNSA. V lost 4 bases to trimming and J lost 8 bases, with 18 bases between them. This CDR3 is built from 15 residues. One entry per CDR3 protein results from TCRdb running MiXCR on the 5' RACE reads. The sample records roughly 340,000 distinct CDR3 sequences, 20% to 25% being singletons. The receptor was derived from a man between 18 and 29 years old who had mild COVID-19 (a few samples of this study predate the infection). Cell type and time point are not known. V gene TRBV7-2 combines with J gene TRBJ2-1; D perhaps matches TRBD2 (7 bases). Sequenced: PBMCs or a T cell subset sorted from them (not recorded which). CDR3 sequence: CASSSQPGGLDEQFF. Written as DNA, the CDR3 is TGTGCCAGCAGCTCCCAACCGGGGGGCTTGGATGAGCAGTTCTTC.